This T cell receptor (beta chain) was recovered during a study of blood T cell repertoires in COVID-19. Germline lookup yields CDR1 LNHDA and CDR2 SQIVND (reference sequence). This CDR3 spans 13 amino acids. The V and J ends lost 4 bases and 2 bases, in that order; junction bases with no gene match: 1. Method: immunoSEQ multiplex PCR; TCRdb's copy keeps in-frame clones and lacks some. The sample holds under 300,000 clones, around 90% seen once. The sequence was obtained from a middle-aged woman who had been exposed to COVID-19. Input material: PBMCs or T cells enriched from blood (not recorded which). The chain joins TRBV19 to TRBJ1-2, with TRBD1 matching 7 bases. CDR3 sequence reads: CASSTQGNYGYTF. DNA for the CDR3: TGTGCCAGTAGTACACAGGGGAACTATGGCTACACCTTC.